The T cell receptor (beta chain) under discussion was sequenced for a study of control samples from healthy donors and cancer patients. Germline loops: CDR1 MNHEY, CDR2 SMNVEV (reference sequence). Trimming cost V 6 bases and J 6 bases, with 15 bases left between them. CDR3 size: 14 residues. Sequenced by immunoSEQ multiplex PCR; TCRdb stores in-frame clones only, minus some. The repertoire holds about 160,000 clones, with roughly 90% as singletons. The clonotype comes from a young man in good health. This chain links TRBV27 with TRBJ2-1; D is possibly TRBD1 or TRBD2 (6 bases each). Sequencing was performed on blood. This CDR3 is CASRPRGGINEQFF. Here the CDR3 DNA reads TGTGCCAGCAGGCCACGAGGGGGGATCAATGAGCAGTTCTTC.